Following are 3 T cell receptor beta chains from one sample sequenced in a study of identical twins. TCRdb re-called the 5' RACE reads through MiXCR, storing one row per CDR3 protein. The sample holds approximately 600,000 distinct CDR3 sequences, under 8.5% seen once. The sample was also reused in another study, on yellow fever vaccine responses in identical twins.

The sample comprised PBMCs. The receptors come from a young woman in good health.

In this sample, this clonotype turned up a few times. V gene TRBV3-1 combines with J gene TRBJ2-4; D perhaps matches TRBD2 (5 bases). CDR1 is LGHDT and CDR2 is YNNKEL in the germline V gene (reference sequence). This CDR3 is built from 12 residues. Trimming shortened V by 4 bases and J by 9 bases, and 10 bases separated the two germline ends. This chain's CDR3 is CASSRGWGIQYF. CDR3 DNA sequence: TGTGCCAGCAGCCGAGGGTGGGGCATTCAGTACTTC. The complete variable domain, with remaining parts taken from reference TRBV3-1 and TRBJ2-4, reads DTAVSQTPKYLVTQMGNDKSIKCEQNLGHDTMYWYKQDSKKFLKIMFSYNNKELIINETVPNRFSPKSPDKAHLNLHINSLELGDSAVYFCASSRGWGIQYFGAGTRLSVL.

The chain has TRBV6-1 and TRBJ2-2, with D maybe TRBD2 (5 bases). Germline CDR1 MNHNS, CDR2 SASEGT. The V end lost 5 bases, the J end lost 7 bases, and 14 bases lay between the germline ends. This CDR3 spans 14 amino acids. The CDR3 here is CASSLRTLDGELFF. The CDR3 nucleotides are TGTGCCAGCAGTCTAAGGACTCTCGACGGGGAGCTGTTTTTT.

This clonotype showed up many times. The gene calls are TRBV7-2 and TRBJ1-5; TRBD1 matches 8 bases. V was clipped by 5 bases and J by 4 bases; unmatched bases: 7. CDR1 SGHTA and CDR2 FQGNSA come from the germline V gene. This CDR3 contains 15 residues. The CDR3 DNA sequence: TGTGCCAGCAGCCAACCAGGACAGGGAAATCAGCCCCAGCATTTT. As protein: CASSQPGQGNQPQHF.